This entry describes one T cell receptor beta chain. This specimen comes from a study of blood T cell repertoires in COVID-19. Study as a whole: COVID-19 samples collected from the United States, Italy and Spain covered acute and convalescent phases. From T cells, B-cell-depleted T cells, or PBMCs came the material, which was cDNA or gDNA.

Germline trimming cut 5 bases from V and 0 bases from J; bases unmatched to any gene: 7. The CDR3 contains 16 residues. The V gene's germline CDR1 is SGHTA and CDR2 FQGNSA. Authors' analysis steps: Scientists estimated how many nucleated cells there were by amplifying reference gene primers. The data were produced by immunoSEQ multiplex PCR, yet TCRdb's version contains in-frame clones alone and is incomplete. Clone size and the V and J calls come from that table; the DNA yielded D and trimming. Of 75,000 or so clones in the sample, around 80% were seen once. This chain uses TRBV7-2 with TRBJ2-1; 7 positions match TRBD2. Sequencing was performed on peripheral blood. The sequence derives from a man aged 55-75 years with acute or convalescent COVID-19. The CDR3 DNA follows: TGTGCCAGCAGCGCCTCGCTAGCGGCCTCCTACAATGAGCAGTTCTTC. It specifies CASSASLAASYNEQFF.